Listed below are T cell receptor beta chains from one sample, sequenced in a study of OX40 agonist ivuxolimab in advanced cancers. Here immunoSEQ multiplex PCR was the method, and the copy in TCRdb shows in-frame clones only, minus some. The data contain 35,000 to 45,000 clones, about 89% of them seen just once; the ten biggest clones take up about 30%. Sample: CD4+ or CD8+ T cells sorted from blood, taken in a trial of the OX40 agonist ivuxolimab. These receptors were collected from an adult with an advanced solid tumor such as melanoma, head and neck, liver or kidney cancer. Both conserved end residues are part of each CDR3. The D gene is left open where the match is weak.

CDR3aa,j_gene,d_gene,v_gene
CASSVQPQGKETQYF,TRBJ2-5,TRBD1,TRBV9
CASSAGDRGVYQQYF,TRBJ2-7,TRBD1,TRBV18
CASSMAGLGKTEAFF,TRBJ1-1,.,TRBV19
CASGTSGYGYTF,TRBJ1-2,.,TRBV5-4
CASSLDPRGDQPQHF,TRBJ1-5,.,TRBV5-1
CASNEGSLTYEQYF,TRBJ2-7,.,TRBV2
CASSQVASGGVWGTDTQYF,TRBJ2-3,TRBD2,TRBV4-1
CASSLASGGPTDTQYF,TRBJ2-3,TRBD2,TRBV7-9
CASSLEWTSGFQETQYF,TRBJ2-5,TRBD2,TRBV11-2
CASSPPQRGAGNEQFF,TRBJ2-1,TRBD2,TRBV18
CASSQLCQETQYF,TRBJ2-5,.,TRBV23-1
CAISVAEFYGYTF,TRBJ1-2,.,TRBV10-3
CASSMTLNGEAFF,TRBJ1-1,.,TRBV18
CASNPGLATPDTQYF,TRBJ2-3,TRBD2,TRBV6-6
CASSLGSASGGYEQFF,TRBJ2-1,TRBD2,TRBV7-9
CSVADRQETQYF,TRBJ2-5,TRBD1,TRBV29-1
CASSADVSGANVLTF,TRBJ2-6,.,TRBV6-5
CAIISDRGVPEQYF,TRBJ2-7,.,TRBV10-3
CAWSVQQGTMTQYF,TRBJ2-5,TRBD1,TRBV30
CASLGLGNTEAFF,TRBJ1-1,.,TRBV6-6
CASSLRGNQPQHF,TRBJ1-5,.,TRBV18
CASSQDRSRITDTQYF,TRBJ2-3,.,TRBV4-1
CASSVGQGASIETQYF,TRBJ2-5,TRBD1,TRBV9
CASSGLERGRAGELFF,TRBJ2-2,TRBD2,TRBV6-6
CASRGGQGRDTQYF,TRBJ2-3,TRBD1,TRBV5-4
CASSLRLAGAETQYF,TRBJ2-5,TRBD2,TRBV7-8
CAISEPQGSNQYF,TRBJ2-7,TRBD1,TRBV10-3
CASSLADRGTDTQYF,TRBJ2-3,TRBD1,TRBV6-5
CASSLLGADTQYF,TRBJ2-3,.,TRBV18
CASSSLTGGLVNEQFF,TRBJ2-1,TRBD1,TRBV5-1
CASSPGTYTAEAFF,TRBJ1-1,.,TRBV5-1
CASSEYILGQGDEKLFF,TRBJ1-4,TRBD1,TRBV25-1
CTSSQDFLREGRADTQYF,TRBJ2-3,.,TRBV1
CASSEALGGYEQYF,TRBJ2-7,.,TRBV6-1
CASSYDKNQPQHF,TRBJ1-5,.,TRBV6-5
CASSLSGYEQYF,TRBJ2-7,.,TRBV11-2
CASSPTFGGTETQYF,TRBJ2-5,TRBD2,TRBV11-3
CARSFTYNEQFF,TRBJ2-1,.,TRBV5-3
CASSVAPEPGEQYF,TRBJ2-7,.,TRBV9
CASSPGGTSGGVETQYF,TRBJ2-5,TRBD2,TRBV5-1
CASSLKGTGGSSYNSPLHF,TRBJ1-6,TRBD1,TRBV5-1
CASSYSGQLYGYTF,TRBJ1-2,TRBD1,TRBV5-1
CATSRDGTYEQYF,TRBJ2-7,.,TRBV15
CASSLTTGELFF,TRBJ2-2,.,TRBV5-1
CASSPDGPTGATGELFF,TRBJ2-2,.,TRBV7-4
CASSTTGSGHQPQHF,TRBJ1-5,.,TRBV28